This T cell receptor beta chain was captured in a study of OX40 agonist ivuxolimab in advanced cancers. Germline CDR1 and CDR2: LNHDA and SQIVND (reference sequence). The length of the CDR3 is 17 residues. Trimming removed 3 bases from V and 4 bases from J; junction bases left unmatched: 10. The assay was immunoSEQ multiplex PCR, and TCRdb's table has in-frame clones only and misses some. The sample shows about 28,000 clones, approximately 88% of them seen only once. The sequencing here drew on CD4+ or CD8+ T cells sorted from blood, taken in a trial of the OX40 agonist ivuxolimab. This clonotype was obtained from an adult with an advanced solid tumor such as melanoma, head and neck, liver or kidney cancer. The V call is TRBV19, the J call TRBJ2-3, with 10 bases aligning to TRBD2. DNA for the CDR3: TGTGCCAGTAGTATTTTTTTCGCTAGCGGGAGTTCAGATACGCAGTATTTT. As protein: CASSIFFASGSSDTQYF.